This TCR beta chain was captured in a study of T cell repertoires in cytomegalovirus infection. Study at large: Indicated by public TCR beta signatures were CMV infection and matching HLA type. Study outcomes and limitations: Totalled public TCR beta family frequency picked out people who carried CMV plus the relevant HLA. What dominated the ex vivo response were HLA-C-restricted CMV-specific TCR beta clonotypes.

This clonotype was picked up a small number of times. Its antigen is still unknown. This CDR3 has 14 amino acids. V was trimmed by 6 bases and J by 4 bases, leaving 15 bases between them. The germline V gene has CDR1 DFQATT and CDR2 SNEGSKA (reference sequence). TCRdb recomputed calls from the reads with MiXCR, one row per CDR3 protein. The sample shows fewer than 550,000 distinct CDR3 sequences, about 33% of them seen only once. The sequence derives from a human donor in good health (CMV status not recorded). Some clones in this sample may be carry-over from other donors' samples. This chain connects TRBV20-1 to TRBJ1-4; the D gene is possibly TRBD1 (6 bases). The specimen was PBMCs. CDR3 coding DNA: TGCAGTGCCCCAGCTGACAGGCGTAATGAAAAACTGTTTTTT. Encoded protein: CSAPADRRNEKLFF.